The T cell receptor (beta chain) under discussion was sequenced for a study of PD-L1 blockade in urothelial cancer (dated 2017 in TCRdb). For the study in its entirety: Therapy was started around 2014 for all patients, and atezolizumab 1,200 mg was administered intravenously every 3 weeks. About 85% of the roughly 30 patients were males with bladder-origin urothelial cancer, and about 60% of the roughly 29 reported a prior smoking history. Patients had an ECOG performance status of 0 or 1 and had received between 0 and 3 prior chemotherapy regimens. Blood samples were analyzed at two time points: 3 weeks after treatment start (second dose) and 6 weeks after treatment start. Blood samples yielded a median of roughly 140,000 T cells and around 80,000 unique TCRs, with median clonality 0.080. Somatic, immune and clinical correlates of response to PD-L1 blockade with atezolizumab in urothelial cancer were the focus of an exploratory multi-omic analysis. Pretreatment tumor samples, along with matched peripheral blood serially collected before and after atezolizumab treatment, were subjected to TCR sequencing. Durable clinical benefit was defined as a progression-free survival longer than 6 months, and TCR features were additionally tested against progression-free survival and overall survival. In the same patients, whole exome sequencing and RNA sequencing of pretreatment tumors were performed in addition to TCR sequencing. Durable clinical benefit was achieved by nine patients and was not achieved by 20 patients. Approximately 30 patients had pretreatment blood TCR-seq, some 25 had at least one posttreatment blood collection, and some 25 had tumor TCR-seq. The research as a whole found: A pretreatment peripheral blood TCR clonality below the median was linked to improved progression-free and overall survival. Small sample size (n ≈ 29) and many exploratory analyses mean the results are intended to be hypothesis-generating. At 3 weeks after the start of treatment, tumor-associated TCR clones in peripheral blood had expanded more in patients with durable benefit (n of about 21, p = 0.022).

Comment on this clone: The antigen this receptor binds is unknown. Nothing much larger sits one base from this clone, and base qualities are not available.

V is reduced by 5 bases and J by 6 bases, leaving a spacing of 20 bases between them. CDR1 LNHDA and CDR2 SQIVND are derived from the germline V gene (reference sequence). Including the terminal cysteine and phenylalanine, the CDR3 comprises 16 residues. Only the CDR3 DNA is retained, 48 bases long and in frame from the first base. The sample's time point, from its label and the paper: pretreatment peripheral blood. The cohort comprised 29 patients with locally advanced or metastatic urothelial carcinoma treated at Memorial Sloan Kettering on a trial protocol. Peripheral blood mononuclear cells were collected from each patient pretreatment and during treatment, giving between 1 and 8 total time points per patient. The Qiagen DNeasy Blood extraction kit was used to purify genomic DNA from total PBMCs and tumor samples. PBMCs were collected pretreatment and during treatment, and were isolated and stored as previously described.

To estimate absolute template abundance from read counts, synthetic TCR analog templates were spiked into each PCR. The immunoSEQ assay used bias-controlled V and J gene primers to amplify TCRbeta CDR3 regions from genomic DNA. Sequencing of rearranged TCRbeta segments was done at approximately 20X coverage. Turning to the authors' computational methods: Sequencing errors were corrected by clustering, and CDR3s were annotated against IMGT so that V, D and J genes could be assigned. Out-of-frame and stop-codon sequences were excluded, and only productive TCRbeta rearrangements were used in downstream analyses. Clonality was calculated as one minus the Shannon entropy normalized by the log of the number of unique productive sequences. Clones differing between time points or between blood and tumor were identified using Fisher's exact test with Benjamini-Hochberg correction, with an adjusted p below 0.01 applied as the threshold. What TCRdb holds here is the immuneACCESS table cut down to in-frame rearrangements. Part of the clones is not present; checked against another copy, under half of the missing clones reflect an unresolved V gene, and the others are unexplained. V and J calls and clone size are as listed in that table; D and trimming were resolved from the DNA. The sample yields about 87,000 clones; about 83% were counted once. The ten most abundant clones make up around 1.9% of the sample.

The sample was PBMCs, taken around atezolizumab (anti-PD-L1) treatment. The rearrangement combines TRBV19 with TRBJ1-5; the D gene is perhaps TRBD1, on 5 matching bases. The source is a man in his sixties with urothelial cancer. The nucleotide sequence reads TGTGCCAGTAGTTCGGGAGGGGAAGGGACGGGTCAGCCCCAGCATTTT. Its protein reads: CASSSGGEGTGQPQHF.